A single sample gave rise to the 19 T cell receptor beta chains below, sequenced in a study of CD8+ T cells in alopecia areata. Treatment meaning: oral pan-JAK inhibitor, 5-10 mg twice daily. Extraction and reverse transcription of RNA yielded cDNA as the sequencing template. Sequenced by immunoSEQ multiplex PCR; TCRdb stores in-frame clones only, minus some. The sample includes nearly 200,000 clones, about three fifths of them seen just once. The starting material was CD4+ T cells sorted from blood, obtained at week 24, from a patient treated with tofacitinib. These receptors were taken from a human donor with alopecia areata.

The genes are TRBV6-5 and TRBJ2-3, with 9 bases matching TRBD2. Per the germline V gene, CDR1 is MNHEY and CDR2 is SVGAGI. There are 14 residues in the CDR3. The trim removed 5 bases at V and 1 base at J, leaving 1 base unmatched. The CDR3 nucleotides are TGTGCCAGCAGTCGGACTAGCGGCACAGATACGCAGTATTTT. This sequence encodes CASSRTSGTDTQYF.

This clone was seen a handful of times. The rearrangement links TRBV30 to TRBJ1-2; D remains ambiguous. V shed 0 bases and J shed 5 bases, with 4 bases lying between them. CDR1 GTSNPN and CDR2 SVGIG come from the germline V gene (reference sequence). There are 11 residues in the CDR3. CDR3: CAWSVQYGYTF. As DNA, the CDR3 is TGTGCCTGGAGTGTCCAATATGGCTACACCTTC.

For the CDR3, the DNA is TGTGCCATCAGAGGGACGGAACTACGCACAGATACGCAGTATTTT. Protein sequence: CAIRGTELRTDTQYF. V usage is TRBV10-3 and J usage is TRBJ2-3; D may correspond to TRBD1 or TRBD2 (5 bases each). Between the trimmed V and J ends, which lost 6 bases and 1 base, there was a span of 14 bases. The CDR3 runs 15 residues. In germline, CDR1 is ENHRY, CDR2 SYGVKD.

This CDR3 reads CSVAGTSGSDVNNEQFF. CDR3 coding DNA: TGCAGCGTGGCGGGGACTAGCGGGAGCGACGTGAACAATGAGCAGTTCTTC. The gene calls are TRBV29-1 and TRBJ2-1; TRBD2 aligns across 14 bases. The CDR3 sequence is 17 residues long. Germline-derived CDR1 and CDR2 are SQVTM and ANQGSEA. V was pared by 6 bases and J by 5 bases, with 12 bases of the junction left unmatched.

The chain uses TRBV18 and TRBJ1-6, with 7 bases matching TRBD1. Germline assignment: CDR1 KGHSH and CDR2 LQKENI. After removal of 7 bases from V and 8 bases from J, the junction contained 5 bases not matched to a gene. This CDR3 contains 13 residues. The CDR3 loop is CASLTGMDSPLHF. The CDR3 nucleotides are TGTGCCAGCTTGACAGGGATGGATTCACCCCTCCACTTT.

This clone has a handful of counts. This sequence joins TRBV11-1 and TRBJ2-5; TRBD2 matches 7 bases. There are 15 residues in the CDR3. The junction had 4 bases not matched to a gene; V was cut back by 1 base and J by 2 bases. Germline V CDR1 and CDR2: SGHAT, FQDESV (reference sequence). CDR3 coding DNA: TGTGCCAGCAGCTTAGTGGCTAGCGGACAAGAGACCCAGTACTTC. It is translated as CASSLVASGQETQYF.

V usage is TRBV5-4 and J usage is TRBJ2-1, with D possibly TRBD2 on 6 matching bases. Trimming left V 5 bases short and J 10 bases short, with 19 bases between. Germline CDR1 reads SGHNT; CDR2 reads YYREEE (reference sequence). The CDR3 is 14 residues long. DNA of the CDR3: TGTGCCAGCAGGGCCGGGACTTCCGTTTTCGAGCAGTTCTTC. Its protein is CASRAGTSVFEQFF.

This chain links TRBV30 with TRBJ2-5; 8 positions match TRBD2. V was clipped by 1 base and J by 2 bases; unmatched bases: 6. Germline V gene data show CDR1 as GTSNPN and CDR2 as SVGIG (reference sequence). The CDR3 is 15 residues long. The chain's CDR3 is CAWSGETSGQETQYF. DNA of the CDR3: TGTGCCTGGAGTGGAGAAACTAGCGGACAAGAGACCCAGTACTTC.

This clone was seen a few times. The chain links TRBV4-2 to TRBJ1-1; D is unresolved. The V gene lost 0 bases and the J gene lost 5 bases, with 7 bases spanning the gap. CDR1 and CDR2 (germline): LGHNA, YNFKEQ. This CDR3 spans 13 amino acids. The CDR3 loop is CASSQDLGTEAFF. The CDR3 DNA is TGTGCCAGCAGCCAAGATCTGGGGACTGAAGCTTTCTTT.

V gene TRBV30 combines with J gene TRBJ2-7; TRBD1 aligns across 8 bases. The CDR3 contains 13 residues. Germline V lookup: CDR1 GTSNPN, CDR2 SVGIG (reference sequence). V was pared by 7 bases and J by 6 bases, with 11 bases of the junction left unmatched. The CDR3: CALNKGQVSEQYF. The CDR3 DNA reads TGTGCCTTAAATAAGGGACAGGTGAGCGAGCAGTACTTC.

V gene TRBV6-5 combines with J gene TRBJ1-2; D is undetermined. V gave up 4 bases and J gave up 0 bases, with 9 bases separating them. CDR1 and CDR2 (germline): MNHEY, SVGAGI. The CDR3 sequence is 14 residues long. The CDR3 DNA reads as TGTGCCAGCAGTTGGGCAGCCACTAACTATGGCTACACCTTC. Its translation is CASSWAATNYGYTF.

In this sample, this clone turned up a few times. The V gene is TRBV7-2, the J gene TRBJ2-5; D remains ambiguous. Germline lookup yields CDR1 SGHTA and CDR2 FQGNSA. The CDR3 sequence is 11 residues long. V lost 4 bases and J 3 bases, leaving 3 bases between the germline ends. CDR3 bases: TGTGCCAGCAGCTGGAAAGAGACCCAGTACTTC. It encodes CASSWKETQYF.

V gene TRBV7-9 combines with J gene TRBJ2-7; 9 bases match TRBD1. Per germline, CDR1 SEHNR and CDR2 FQNEAQ (reference sequence). Trimming cost V 4 bases and J 3 bases; bases outside gene matches: 4. The CDR3 has 14 residues. As DNA, the CDR3 is TGTGCCAGCAGCTCGGGACAGGGAAACTACGAGCAGTACTTC. It is translated as CASSSGQGNYEQYF.

The rearrangement links TRBV5-4 to TRBJ1-6; D ambiguous. Trimming stripped 4 bases from V and 7 bases from J, with 15 bases between. Germline V gene data show CDR1 as SGHNT and CDR2 as YYREEE (reference sequence). The CDR3 loop spans 15 amino acids. The CDR3 DNA follows: TGTGCCAGCAGCCCCAGAAGCTTTGACAATTCACCCCTCCACTTT. This sequence encodes CASSPRSFDNSPLHF.

The chain employs TRBV11-3 and TRBJ2-2, with 12 positions matching TRBD2. Looked up from germline, CDR1 is SGHNT and CDR2 is YENEEA. The CDR3 is 14 amino acids. After removal of 6 bases from V and 6 bases from J, the junction contained 2 bases not matched to a gene. The CDR3 nucleotides are TGTGCCAGCAGGACTAGCGGGGGAGCCGGGGAGCTGTTTTTT. Its protein is CASRTSGGAGELFF.

The chain combines TRBV5-1 with TRBJ2-3, with 10 bases lining up with TRBD2. V was clipped by 0 bases and J by 4 bases; unmatched bases: 5. Germline V gene sequence: CDR1 SGHRS, CDR2 YFSETQ. This CDR3 contains 16 residues. The CDR3 loop reads CASSLAPSGSADTQYF. CDR3 bases: TGCGCCAGCAGCTTGGCCCCTAGCGGGAGTGCAGATACGCAGTATTTT.

This chain's CDR3 is CASAPFGDTSYNEQFF. The CDR3 bases are TGTGCCAGCGCGCCATTCGGAGACACGTCCTACAATGAGCAGTTCTTC. J is TRBJ2-1 and V is TRBV27; D uncertain. CDR3 length: 16 amino acids. CDR1 MNHEY and CDR2 SMNVEV come from the germline V gene (reference sequence). V lost 8 bases and J lost 1, with 18 bases in between.

The chain employs TRBV5-1 and TRBJ2-3; D unresolved. Per germline, CDR1 SGHRS and CDR2 YFSETQ. There are 14 residues in the CDR3. Trimming left V 4 bases short and J 2 bases short, with 11 bases between. The CDR3 region is CASSPRLSTDTQYF. The CDR3 DNA sequence: TGCGCCAGCAGCCCCCGACTGTCCACAGATACGCAGTATTTT. The full variable domain, its missing parts supplied by reference TRBV5-1 and TRBJ2-3, is KAGVTQTPRYLIKTRGQQVTLSCSPISGHRSVSWYQQTPGQGLQFLFEYFSETQRNKGNFPGRFSGRQFSNSRSEMNVSTLELGDSALYLCASSPRLSTDTQYFGPGTRLTVL.

The rearrangement uses TRBV9 and TRBJ2-1; perhaps TRBD1 as D (5 bases). Germline CDR1 and CDR2: SGDLS and YYNGEE. The CDR3 runs to 13 residues. Trimming removed 0 bases from V and 9 bases from J, with 10 bases in between. The CDR3 sequence: CASSVVAQGEQFF. CDR3 DNA sequence: TGTGCCAGCAGCGTAGTTGCCCAGGGTGAGCAGTTCTTC.